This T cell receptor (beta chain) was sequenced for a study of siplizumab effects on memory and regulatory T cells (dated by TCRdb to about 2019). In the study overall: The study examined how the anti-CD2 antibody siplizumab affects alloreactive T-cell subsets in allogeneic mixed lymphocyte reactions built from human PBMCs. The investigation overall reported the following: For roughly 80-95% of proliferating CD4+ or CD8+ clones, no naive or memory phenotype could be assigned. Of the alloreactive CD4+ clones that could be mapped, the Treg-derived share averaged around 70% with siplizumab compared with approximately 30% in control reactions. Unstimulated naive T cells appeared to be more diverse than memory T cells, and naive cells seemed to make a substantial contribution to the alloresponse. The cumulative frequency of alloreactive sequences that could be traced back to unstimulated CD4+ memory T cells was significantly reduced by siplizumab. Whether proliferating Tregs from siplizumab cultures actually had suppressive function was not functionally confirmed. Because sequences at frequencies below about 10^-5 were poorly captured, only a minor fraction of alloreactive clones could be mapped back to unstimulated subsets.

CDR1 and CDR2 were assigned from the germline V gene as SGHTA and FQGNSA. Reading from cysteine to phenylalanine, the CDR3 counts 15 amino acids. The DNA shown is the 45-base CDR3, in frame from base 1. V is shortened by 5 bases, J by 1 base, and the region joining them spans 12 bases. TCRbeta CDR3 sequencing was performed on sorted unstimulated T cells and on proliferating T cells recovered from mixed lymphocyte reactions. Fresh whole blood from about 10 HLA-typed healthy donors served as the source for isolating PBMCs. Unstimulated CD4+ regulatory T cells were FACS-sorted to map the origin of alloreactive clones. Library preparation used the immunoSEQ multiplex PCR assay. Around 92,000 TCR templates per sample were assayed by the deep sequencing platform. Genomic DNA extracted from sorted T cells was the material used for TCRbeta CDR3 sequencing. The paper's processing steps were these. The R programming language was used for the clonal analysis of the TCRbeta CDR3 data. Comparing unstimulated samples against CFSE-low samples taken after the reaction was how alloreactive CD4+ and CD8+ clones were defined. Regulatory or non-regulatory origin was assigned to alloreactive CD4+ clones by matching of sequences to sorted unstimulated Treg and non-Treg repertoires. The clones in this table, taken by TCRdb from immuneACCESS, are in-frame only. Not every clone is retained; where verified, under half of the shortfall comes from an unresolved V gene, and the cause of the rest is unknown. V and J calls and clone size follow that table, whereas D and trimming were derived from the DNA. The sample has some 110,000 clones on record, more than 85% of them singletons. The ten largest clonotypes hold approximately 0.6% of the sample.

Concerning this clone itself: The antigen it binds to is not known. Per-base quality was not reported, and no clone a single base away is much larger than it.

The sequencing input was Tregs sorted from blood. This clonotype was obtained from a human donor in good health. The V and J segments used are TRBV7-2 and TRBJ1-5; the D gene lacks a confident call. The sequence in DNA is TGTGCCAGCAGCAACTCGAAGGAAAGCAATCAGCCCCAGCATTTT. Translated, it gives CASSNSKESNQPQHF.